The 9 T cell receptor beta chains in this list originate from one sample, sequenced in a study of identifying expanded T cells in peripheral blood. Assay: immunoSEQ multiplex PCR; the TCRdb copy retains only in-frame clones and omits some. The sample records approximately 140,000 clones, approximately 86% being singletons. Sequencing was done on a sample of blood. These receptor sequences come from a person between 18 and 69 years old in good health.

The V and J genes are TRBV19 and TRBJ2-4, with D perhaps being TRBD1 or TRBD2 (5 bases each). In germline, CDR1 is LNHDA, CDR2 SQIVND (reference sequence). Between the trimmed V and J ends, which lost 6 bases and 0 bases, there was a span of 12 bases. The CDR3 is made up of 15 amino acids. The CDR3 nucleotides are TGTGCCAGTAGGGGACCCGGGTTAGCCAAAAACATTCAGTACTTC. This encodes CASRGPGLAKNIQYF.

The CDR3: CASSRVITLREKDEQYF. Here the CDR3 DNA reads TGTGCCAGCAGTCGAGTGATTACACTACGAGAGAAGGATGAGCAGTACTTC. The chain carries TRBV28 and TRBJ2-7; D not certain. Germline CDR1 MDHEN, CDR2 SYDVKM. There are 17 residues in the CDR3. Trimming removed 5 bases at V and 7 bases at J, with 27 bases between.

About this clone: This sample includes further DNA sequences coding for the same CDR3. This sequence joins TRBV20-1 and TRBJ2-1; D gene uncertain. Germline V gives CDR1 DFQATT, CDR2 SNEGSKA (reference sequence). Trimming stripped 3 bases from V and 5 bases from J, with 2 bases between. The CDR3 consists of 10 residues. CDR3 amino acids: CSARDNEQFF. In DNA, the CDR3 is TGCAGTGCTAGGGACAATGAGCAGTTCTTC.

With respect to this clone: Other DNA sequences within the sample encode an identical CDR3. This chain uses TRBV5-6 with TRBJ1-3, with D unclear. The V gene's germline CDR1 is SGHDT and CDR2 YYEEEE. This CDR3 has 13 residues. The V end was cut by 2 bases, the J end by 0 bases, with 3 bases between. For the CDR3, the DNA is TGTGCCAGCAGCTTATACTCTGGAAACACCATATATTTT. This encodes CASSLYSGNTIYF.

The chain combines TRBV10-3 with TRBJ1-4; D not certain. This CDR3 has 15 amino acids. Germline-derived CDR1 and CDR2 are ENHRY and SYGVKD. V was clipped by 2 bases and J by 0 bases, with 7 bases between them. DNA for the CDR3: TGTGCCATCAGTGAGACGGTTGCAACTAATGAAAAACTGTTTTTT. Residues: CAISETVATNEKLFF.

V gene TRBV18 combines with J gene TRBJ1-3; 8 bases align to TRBD1. The CDR3 contains 14 residues. The junction had 1 base not matched to a gene; V was cut back by 2 bases and J by 4 bases. Germline V gene sequence: CDR1 KGHSH, CDR2 LQKENI. CDR3 nucleotides: TGTGCCAGCTCACCAGACAGGGGAGGAAACACCATATATTTT. Its translation is CASSPDRGGNTIYF.

The chain employs TRBV19 and TRBJ1-2, with a possible D match to TRBD1 (6 bases). This CDR3 is 13 amino acids long. The V gene's germline CDR1 is LNHDA and CDR2 SQIVND (reference sequence). With 2 bases removed from V and 5 bases from J, the gap between germline ends came to 9 bases. The CDR3 loop is CASSINQGYGYTF. DNA for the CDR3: TGTGCCAGTAGTATAAATCAGGGGTATGGCTACACCTTC.

This sequence joins TRBV5-1 and TRBJ1-2, with D possibly TRBD1 on 5 matching bases. The germline V and J ends were trimmed by 2 bases and 8 bases, with 19 bases remaining between them. CDR3 length equals 15 residues. Per the germline V gene, CDR1 is SGHRS and CDR2 is YFSETQ. The CDR3, as DNA: TGCGCCAGCAGCTTAATAGGGGTTCAGGCGGCCGGCTACACCTTC. Translating gives CASSLIGVQAAGYTF.

This clone was seen a few times. This chain connects TRBV11-2 to TRBJ2-3; D is undetermined. Germline V gene sequence: CDR1 SGHAT, CDR2 FQNNGV. The CDR3 runs 12 residues. Trimming shortened V by 5 bases and J by 4 bases, and 7 bases separated the two germline ends. DNA for the CDR3: TGTGCCAGCAGCGGAGACGCAGATACGCAGTATTTT. Amino acids: CASSGDADTQYF.